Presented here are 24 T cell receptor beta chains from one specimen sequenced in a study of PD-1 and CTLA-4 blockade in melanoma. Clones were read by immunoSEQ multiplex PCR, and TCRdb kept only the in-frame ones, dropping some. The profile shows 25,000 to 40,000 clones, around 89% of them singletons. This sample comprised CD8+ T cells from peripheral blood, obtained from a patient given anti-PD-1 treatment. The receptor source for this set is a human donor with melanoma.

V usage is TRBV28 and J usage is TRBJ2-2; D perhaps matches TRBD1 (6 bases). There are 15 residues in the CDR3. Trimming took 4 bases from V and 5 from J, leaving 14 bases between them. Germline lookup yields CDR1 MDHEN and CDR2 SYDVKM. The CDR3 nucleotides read TGTGCCAGCAGTTCTGCAGGGGAAGCTACCGGGGAGCTGTTTTTT. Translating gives CASSSAGEATGELFF. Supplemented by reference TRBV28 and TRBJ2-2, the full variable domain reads DVKVTQSSRYLVKRTGEKVFLECVQDMDHENMFWYRQDPGLGLRLIYFSYDVKMKEKGDIPEGYSVSREKKERFSLILESASTNQTSMYLCASSSAGEATGELFFGEGSRLTVL.

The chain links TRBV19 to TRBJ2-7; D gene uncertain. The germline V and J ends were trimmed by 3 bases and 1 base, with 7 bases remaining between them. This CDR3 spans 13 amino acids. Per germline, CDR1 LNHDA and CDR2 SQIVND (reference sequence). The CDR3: CASSIGQSYEQYF. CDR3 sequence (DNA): TGTGCCAGTAGTATCGGCCAGTCCTACGAGCAGTACTTC. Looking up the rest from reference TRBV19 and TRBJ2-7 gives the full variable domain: DGGITQSPKYLFRKEGQNVTLSCEQNLNHDAMYWYRQDPGQGLRLIYYSQIVNDFQKGDIAEGYSVSREKKESFPLTVTSAQKNPTAFYLCASSIGQSYEQYFGPGTRLTVT.

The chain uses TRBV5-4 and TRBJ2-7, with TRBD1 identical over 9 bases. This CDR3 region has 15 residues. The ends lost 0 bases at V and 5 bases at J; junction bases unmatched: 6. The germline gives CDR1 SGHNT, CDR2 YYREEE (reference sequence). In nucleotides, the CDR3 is TGTGCCAGCAGCTTGGGACAGGGGGTGAAAAACGAGCAGTACTTC. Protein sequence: CASSLGQGVKNEQYF. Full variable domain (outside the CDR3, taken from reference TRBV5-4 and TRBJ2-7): ETGVTQSPTHLIKTRGQQVTLRCSSQSGHNTVSWYQQALGQGPQFIFQYYREEENGRGNFPPRFSGLQFPNYSSELNVNALELDDSALYLCASSLGQGVKNEQYFGPGTRLTVT.

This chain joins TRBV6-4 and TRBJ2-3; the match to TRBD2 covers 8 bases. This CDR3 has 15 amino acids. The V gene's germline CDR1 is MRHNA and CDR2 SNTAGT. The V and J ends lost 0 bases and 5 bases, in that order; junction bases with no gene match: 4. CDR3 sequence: CASSDSAGGRDTQYF. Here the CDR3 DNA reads TGTGCCAGCAGTGACTCGGCGGGGGGCCGAGATACGCAGTATTTT.

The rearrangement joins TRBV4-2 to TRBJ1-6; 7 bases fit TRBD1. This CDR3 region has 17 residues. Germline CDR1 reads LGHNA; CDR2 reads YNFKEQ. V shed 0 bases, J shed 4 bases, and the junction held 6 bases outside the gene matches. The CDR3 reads CASSQDFRQGYNSPLHF. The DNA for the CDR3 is TGTGCCAGCAGCCAAGATTTTAGACAGGGATATAATTCACCCCTCCACTTT.

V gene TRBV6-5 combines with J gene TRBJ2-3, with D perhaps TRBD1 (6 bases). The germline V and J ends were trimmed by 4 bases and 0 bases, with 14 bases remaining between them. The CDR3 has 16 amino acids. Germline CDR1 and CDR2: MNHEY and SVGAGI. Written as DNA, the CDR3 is TGTGCCAGCAGTTTACGCACAGGGTCAAGCACAGATACGCAGTATTTT. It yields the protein CASSLRTGSSTDTQYF.

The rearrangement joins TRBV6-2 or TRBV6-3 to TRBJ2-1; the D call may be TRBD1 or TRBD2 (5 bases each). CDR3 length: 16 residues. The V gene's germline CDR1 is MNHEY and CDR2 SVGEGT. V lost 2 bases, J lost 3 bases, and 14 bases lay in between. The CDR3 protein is CASSYDDSGLYNEQFF. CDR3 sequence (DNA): TGTGCCAGCAGTTACGACGACAGTGGACTCTACAATGAGCAGTTCTTC.

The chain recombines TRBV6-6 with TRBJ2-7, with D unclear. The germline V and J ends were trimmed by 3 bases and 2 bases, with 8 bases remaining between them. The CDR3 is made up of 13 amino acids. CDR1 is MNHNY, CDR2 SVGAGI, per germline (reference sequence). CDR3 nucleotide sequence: TGTGCCAGCAGTTATGCTCAGACCTACGAGCAGTACTTC. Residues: CASSYAQTYEQYF.

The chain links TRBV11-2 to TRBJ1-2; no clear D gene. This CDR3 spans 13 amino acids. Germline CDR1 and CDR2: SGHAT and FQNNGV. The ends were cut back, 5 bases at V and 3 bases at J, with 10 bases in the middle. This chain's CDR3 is CASSKTADYGYTF. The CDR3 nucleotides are TGTGCCAGCAGCAAAACAGCCGACTATGGCTACACCTTC.

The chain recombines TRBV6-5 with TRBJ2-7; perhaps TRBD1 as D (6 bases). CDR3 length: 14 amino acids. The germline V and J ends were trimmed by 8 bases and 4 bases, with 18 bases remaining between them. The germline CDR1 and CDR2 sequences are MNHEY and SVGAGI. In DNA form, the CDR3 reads TGTGCCAGCCTTGACAGTAGTGGGACATACGAGCAGTACTTC. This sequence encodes CASLDSSGTYEQYF.

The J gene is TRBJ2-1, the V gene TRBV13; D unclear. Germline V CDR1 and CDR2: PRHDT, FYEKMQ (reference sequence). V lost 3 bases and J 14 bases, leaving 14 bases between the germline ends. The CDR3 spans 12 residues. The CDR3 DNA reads TGTGCCAGCAGCTTGTCCAGCGATCGGGAGTTCTTC. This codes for CASSLSSDREFF.

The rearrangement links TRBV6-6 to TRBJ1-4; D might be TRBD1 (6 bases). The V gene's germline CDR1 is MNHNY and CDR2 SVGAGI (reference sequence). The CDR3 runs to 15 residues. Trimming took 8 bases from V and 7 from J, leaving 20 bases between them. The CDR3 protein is CASLRGGGRSEKLFF. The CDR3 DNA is TGTGCCAGCCTACGAGGGGGGGGACGGAGTGAAAAACTGTTTTTT.

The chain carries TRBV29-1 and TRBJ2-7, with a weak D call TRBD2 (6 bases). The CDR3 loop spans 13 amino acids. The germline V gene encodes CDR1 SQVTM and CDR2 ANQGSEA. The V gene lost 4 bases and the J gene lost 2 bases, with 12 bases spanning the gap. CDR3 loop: CSVAGGATYEQYF. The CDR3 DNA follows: TGCAGCGTTGCCGGGGGTGCGACCTACGAGCAGTACTTC.

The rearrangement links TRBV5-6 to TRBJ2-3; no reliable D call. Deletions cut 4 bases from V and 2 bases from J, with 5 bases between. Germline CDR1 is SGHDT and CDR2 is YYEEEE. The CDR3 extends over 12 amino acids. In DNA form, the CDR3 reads TGTGCCAGCAGCGATCACACAGATACGCAGTATTTT. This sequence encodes CASSDHTDTQYF.

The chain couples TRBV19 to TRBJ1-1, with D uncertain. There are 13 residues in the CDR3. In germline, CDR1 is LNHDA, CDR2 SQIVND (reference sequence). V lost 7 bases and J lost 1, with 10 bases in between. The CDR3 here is CASIIPGNTEAFF. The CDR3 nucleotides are TGTGCCAGTATCATACCGGGGAACACTGAAGCTTTCTTT. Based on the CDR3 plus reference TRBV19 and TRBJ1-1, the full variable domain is DGGITQSPKYLFRKEGQNVTLSCEQNLNHDAMYWYRQDPGQGLRLIYYSQIVNDFQKGDIAEGYSVSREKKESFPLTVTSAQKNPTAFYLCASIIPGNTEAFFGQGTRLTVV.

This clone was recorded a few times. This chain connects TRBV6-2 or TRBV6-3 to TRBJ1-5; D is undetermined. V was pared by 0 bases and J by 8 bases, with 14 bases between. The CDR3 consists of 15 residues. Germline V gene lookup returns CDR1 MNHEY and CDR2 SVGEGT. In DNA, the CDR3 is TGTGCCAGCAGTTACTCGAGCGGCCCGCGGGAGCCCCAGCATTTT. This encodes CASSYSSGPREPQHF.

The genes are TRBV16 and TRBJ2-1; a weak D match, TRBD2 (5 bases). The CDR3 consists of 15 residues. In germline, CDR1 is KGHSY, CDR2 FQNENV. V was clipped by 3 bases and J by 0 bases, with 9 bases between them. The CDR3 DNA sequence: TGTGCCAGCAGCCACGGCACTAGCTCCTACAATGAGCAGTTCTTC. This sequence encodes CASSHGTSSYNEQFF.

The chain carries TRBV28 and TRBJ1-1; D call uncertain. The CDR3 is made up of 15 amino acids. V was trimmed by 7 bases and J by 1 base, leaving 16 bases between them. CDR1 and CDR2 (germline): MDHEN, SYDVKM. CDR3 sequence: CASTLRGWSNTEAFF. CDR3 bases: TGTGCCAGCACCCTACGGGGTTGGTCGAACACTGAAGCTTTCTTT.

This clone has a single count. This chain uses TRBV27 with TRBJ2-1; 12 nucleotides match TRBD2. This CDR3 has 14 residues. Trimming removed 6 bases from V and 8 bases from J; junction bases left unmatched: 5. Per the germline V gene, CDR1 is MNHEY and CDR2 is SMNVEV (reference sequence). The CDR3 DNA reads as TGTGCCAGCAGACGACTAGCGGGGGTCGATGAGCAGTTCTTC. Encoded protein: CASRRLAGVDEQFF.

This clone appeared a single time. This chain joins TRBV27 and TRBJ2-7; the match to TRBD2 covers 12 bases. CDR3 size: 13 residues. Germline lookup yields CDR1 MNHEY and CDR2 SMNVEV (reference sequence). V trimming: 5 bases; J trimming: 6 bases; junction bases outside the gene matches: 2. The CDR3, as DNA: TGTGCCAGCAGTCCGGGACTAGCGGGCGAGCAGTACTTC. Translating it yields CASSPGLAGEQYF.

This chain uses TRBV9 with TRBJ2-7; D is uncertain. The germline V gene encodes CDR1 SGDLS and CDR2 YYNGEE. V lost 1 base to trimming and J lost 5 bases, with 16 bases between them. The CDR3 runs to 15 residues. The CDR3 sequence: CASSVSLLPGDEQYF. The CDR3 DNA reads TGTGCCAGCAGCGTATCTTTACTCCCGGGTGACGAGCAGTACTTC.

CDR3 sequence reads: CASSSDEQYF. CDR3 nucleotides: TGTGCCAGCAGCAGCGACGAGCAGTACTTC. The chain joins TRBV6-2 or TRBV6-3 to TRBJ2-7; no clear D gene. The germline V gene encodes CDR1 MNHEY and CDR2 SVGEGT. The ends were cut back, 6 bases at V and 5 bases at J, with 5 bases in the middle. This CDR3 region has 10 residues.

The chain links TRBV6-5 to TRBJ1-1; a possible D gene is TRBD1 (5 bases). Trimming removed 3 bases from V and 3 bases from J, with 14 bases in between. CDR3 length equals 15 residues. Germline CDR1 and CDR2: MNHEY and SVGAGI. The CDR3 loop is CASSYLKGWYTEAFF. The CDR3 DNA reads TGTGCCAGCAGTTATCTGAAGGGGTGGTACACTGAAGCTTTCTTT.

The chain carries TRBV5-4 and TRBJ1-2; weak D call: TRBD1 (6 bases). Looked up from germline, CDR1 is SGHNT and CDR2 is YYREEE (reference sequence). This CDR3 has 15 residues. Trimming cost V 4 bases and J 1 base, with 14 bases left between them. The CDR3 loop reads CASSPTGRVNYGYTF. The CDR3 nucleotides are TGTGCCAGCAGCCCAACAGGGCGGGTTAACTATGGCTACACCTTC.